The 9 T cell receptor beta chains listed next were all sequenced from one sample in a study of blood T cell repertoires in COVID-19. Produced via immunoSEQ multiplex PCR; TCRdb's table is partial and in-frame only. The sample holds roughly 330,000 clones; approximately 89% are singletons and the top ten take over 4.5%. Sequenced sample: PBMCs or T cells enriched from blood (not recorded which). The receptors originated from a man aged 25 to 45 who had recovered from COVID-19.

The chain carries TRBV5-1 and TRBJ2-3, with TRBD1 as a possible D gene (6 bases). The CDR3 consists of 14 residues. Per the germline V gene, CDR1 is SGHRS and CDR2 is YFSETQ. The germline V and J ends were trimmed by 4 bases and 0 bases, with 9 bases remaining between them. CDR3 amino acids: CASSVDRSTDTQYF. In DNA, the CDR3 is TGCGCCAGCAGCGTGGACAGAAGCACAGATACGCAGTATTTT.

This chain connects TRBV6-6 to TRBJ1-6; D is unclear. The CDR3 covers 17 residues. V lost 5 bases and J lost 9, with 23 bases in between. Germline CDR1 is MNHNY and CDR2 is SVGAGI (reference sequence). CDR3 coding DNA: TGTGCCAGCAGTCTACAACCGACTGGAACCGGTAGTTCACCCCTCCACTTT. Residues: CASSLQPTGTGSSPLHF.

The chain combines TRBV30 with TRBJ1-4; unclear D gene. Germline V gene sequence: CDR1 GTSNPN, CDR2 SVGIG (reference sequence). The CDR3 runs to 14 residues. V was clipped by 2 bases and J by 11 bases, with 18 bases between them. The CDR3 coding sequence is TGTGCCTGGAGTAACACGCAAATAAGAGGGAAACTGTTTTTT. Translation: CAWSNTQIRGKLFF. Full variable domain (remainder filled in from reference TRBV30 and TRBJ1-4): SQTIHQWPATLVQPVGSPLSLECTVEGTSNPNLYWYRQAAGRGLQLLFYSVGIGQISSEVPQNLSASRPQDRQFILSSKKLLLSDSGFYLCAWSNTQIRGKLFFGSGTQLSVL.

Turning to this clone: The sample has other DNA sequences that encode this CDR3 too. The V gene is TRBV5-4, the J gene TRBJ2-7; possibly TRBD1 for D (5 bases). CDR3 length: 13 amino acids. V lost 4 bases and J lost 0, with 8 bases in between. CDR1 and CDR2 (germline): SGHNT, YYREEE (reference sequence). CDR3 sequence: CASSLRDSYEQYF. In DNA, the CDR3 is TGTGCCAGCAGCCTCAGGGACTCCTACGAGCAGTACTTC.

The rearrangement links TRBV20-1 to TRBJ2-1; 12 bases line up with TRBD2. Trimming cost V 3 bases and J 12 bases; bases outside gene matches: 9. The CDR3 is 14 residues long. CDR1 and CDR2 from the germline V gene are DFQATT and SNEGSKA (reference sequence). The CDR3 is CSASGLAGRKGQFF. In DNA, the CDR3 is TGCAGTGCTAGTGGACTAGCGGGACGCAAGGGGCAGTTCTTC.

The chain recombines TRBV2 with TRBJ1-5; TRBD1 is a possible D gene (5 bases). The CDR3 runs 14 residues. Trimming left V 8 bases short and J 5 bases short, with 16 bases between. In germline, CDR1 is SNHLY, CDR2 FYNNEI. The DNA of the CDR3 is TGTGCCAGCGCGACAGACCTCCTGTATCAGCCCCAGCATTTT. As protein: CASATDLLYQPQHF. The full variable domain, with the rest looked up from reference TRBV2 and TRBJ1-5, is EPEVTQTPSHQVTQMGQEVILRCVPISNHLYFYWYRQILGQKVEFLVSFYNNEISEKSEIFDDQFSVERPDGSNFTLKIRSTKLEDSAMYFCASATDLLYQPQHFGDGTRLSIL.

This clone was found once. CDR3 residues: CSASDASSYEQYF. The CDR3 bases are TGCAGTGCTAGTGACGCCAGCTCCTACGAGCAGTACTTC. The V call is TRBV20-1, the J call TRBJ2-7; D gene uncertain. In germline, CDR1 is DFQATT, CDR2 SNEGSKA (reference sequence). CDR3 length equals 13 residues. With 3 bases removed from V and 0 bases from J, the gap between germline ends came to 9 bases.

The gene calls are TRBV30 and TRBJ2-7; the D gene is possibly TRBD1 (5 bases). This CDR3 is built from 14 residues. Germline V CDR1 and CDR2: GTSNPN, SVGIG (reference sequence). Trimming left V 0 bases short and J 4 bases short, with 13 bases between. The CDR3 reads CAWSVLGAGYEQYF. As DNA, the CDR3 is TGTGCCTGGAGTGTACTTGGAGCAGGGTACGAGCAGTACTTC.

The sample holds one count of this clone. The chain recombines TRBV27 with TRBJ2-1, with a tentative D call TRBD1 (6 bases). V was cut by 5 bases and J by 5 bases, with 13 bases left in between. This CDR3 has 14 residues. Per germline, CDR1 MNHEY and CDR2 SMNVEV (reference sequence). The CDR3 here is CASSPGGQNNEQFF. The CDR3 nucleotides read TGTGCCAGCAGTCCCGGCGGACAGAACAATGAGCAGTTCTTC.